These 20 T cell receptor beta chains share one sample of origin, sequenced in a study of shared clonotypes between healthy human individuals. Sequenced by immunoSEQ multiplex PCR; TCRdb stores in-frame clones only, minus some. The table has over a million clones, roughly 96% seen once. The sequenced material came from naive CD4+ T cells sorted from blood. Indicated subset: CD45RA+ positively selected. These receptors originate from a man younger than 45 in good health.

The chain carries TRBV5-1 and TRBJ1-2; D unresolved. This CDR3 is 13 amino acids long. The ends were cut back, 0 bases at V and 8 bases at J, with 11 bases in the middle. Germline CDR1 reads SGHRS; CDR2 reads YFSETQ. The CDR3 sequence is CASSLAEPGGYTF. The CDR3 bases are TGCGCCAGCAGCTTGGCCGAACCAGGAGGCTACACCTTC.

The V call is TRBV10-2, the J call TRBJ2-7; tentatively, D is TRBD1 (5 bases). V was clipped by 8 bases and J by 4 bases, with 15 bases between them. The CDR3 has 13 amino acids. The V gene's germline CDR1 is WSHSY and CDR2 SAAADI. CDR3 sequence: CASGHLSLYEQYF. As DNA, the CDR3 is TGCGCCAGCGGACACTTGAGTCTTTACGAGCAGTACTTC.

V gene TRBV6-5 combines with J gene TRBJ1-2; 8 nucleotides align to TRBD1. Looked up from germline, CDR1 is MNHEY and CDR2 is SVGAGI. The CDR3 runs to 14 residues. V shed 0 bases and J 7 bases; nucleotides not matched to a gene: 4. Written as DNA, the CDR3 is TGTGCCAGCAGTTACTCGACGGACAGGGTTGGCTACACCTTC. Translation gives CASSYSTDRVGYTF.

The genes are TRBV5-1 and TRBJ2-3; 8 bases line up with TRBD2. Per germline, CDR1 SGHRS and CDR2 YFSETQ. There are 13 residues in the CDR3. The V segment lost 7 bases and the J segment 5 bases; nucleotides outside the gene matches: 6. The CDR3 sequence: CASGREVGDTQYF. CDR3 bases: TGCGCCAGCGGGCGGGAGGTAGGAGATACGCAGTATTTT.

The chain carries TRBV9 and TRBJ1-3, with 9 bases fitting TRBD1. CDR1 is SGDLS and CDR2 is YYNGEE in the germline V gene. CDR3 size: 18 residues. The trim removed 0 bases at V and 4 bases at J, leaving 11 bases unmatched. In DNA form, the CDR3 reads TGTGCCAGCAGCGTAGAGGTTTGGACAGGGGAGAGAGGAAACACCATATATTTT. Its translation: CASSVEVWTGERGNTIYF. Full variable domain (missing parts from reference TRBV9 and TRBJ1-3): DSGVTQTPKHLITATGQRVTLRCSPRSGDLSVYWYQQSLDQGLQFLIQYYNGEERAKGNILERFSAQQFPDLHSELNLSSLELGDSALYFCASSVEVWTGERGNTIYFGEGSWLTVV.

The chain employs TRBV5-6 and TRBJ1-5; D gene uncertain. The CDR3 has 16 amino acids. Germline loops: CDR1 SGHDT, CDR2 YYEEEE. Between the trimmed V and J ends, which lost 1 base and 0 bases, there was a span of 11 bases. This CDR3 reads CASSLFRTYSNQPQHF. The CDR3, as DNA: TGTGCCAGCAGCTTGTTCAGGACTTATAGCAATCAGCCCCAGCATTTT.

This chain links TRBV19 with TRBJ2-5; TRBD1 agrees at 8 bases. Germline-derived CDR1 and CDR2 are LNHDA and SQIVND (reference sequence). Trimming took 6 bases from V and 4 from J; bases not matched to a gene: 4. The CDR3 contains 13 residues. CDR3 region: CASSRQGTETQYF. CDR3 nucleotides: TGTGCCAGTAGCCGACAGGGGACAGAGACCCAGTACTTC.

This chain connects TRBV28 to TRBJ1-5; a possible D gene is TRBD1 (6 bases). The CDR3 sequence is 13 residues long. The ends were cut back, 6 bases at V and 6 bases at J, with 12 bases in the middle. Germline V CDR1 and CDR2: MDHEN, SYDVKM. CDR3 sequence: CASSPGVTQPQHF. The CDR3 DNA reads TGTGCCAGCAGCCCAGGGGTAACTCAGCCCCAGCATTTT.

V usage is TRBV28 and J usage is TRBJ2-6, with TRBD1 identical over 9 bases. V lost 8 bases and J lost 3; bases outside the gene matches: 8. Germline assignment: CDR1 MDHEN and CDR2 SYDVKM. This CDR3 contains 16 residues. In DNA form, the CDR3 reads TGTGCCAGCTCGGGACAGGGTGGTTTTGGGGCCAACGTCCTGACTTTC. It encodes CASSGQGGFGANVLTF.

This chain uses TRBV28 with TRBJ1-5; 10 bases fit TRBD1. The V and J ends lost 0 bases and 5 bases, in that order; junction bases with no gene match: 4. The germline CDR1 and CDR2 sequences are MDHEN and SYDVKM. The CDR3 has 16 residues. The CDR3 loop is CASSLWTGTGDQPQHF. Here the CDR3 DNA reads TGTGCCAGCAGTTTATGGACCGGGACAGGGGATCAGCCCCAGCATTTT. Filled out from reference TRBV28 and TRBJ1-5, the complete variable domain reads DVKVTQSSRYLVKRTGEKVFLECVQDMDHENMFWYRQDPGLGLRLIYFSYDVKMKEKGDIPEGYSVSREKKERFSLILESASTNQTSMYLCASSLWTGTGDQPQHFGDGTRLSIL.

As to this clone: In the same sample, other DNA sequences code for this CDR3. This chain uses TRBV18 with TRBJ2-7; D is unclear. The germline gives CDR1 KGHSH, CDR2 LQKENI. The CDR3 has 12 residues. Between the trimmed V and J ends, which lost 3 bases and 0 bases, there was a span of 3 bases. The CDR3 sequence: CASSPNSYEQYF. CDR3 in DNA: TGTGCCAGCTCACCGAACTCCTACGAGCAGTACTTC.

This chain connects TRBV14 to TRBJ2-3, with 8 positions matching TRBD2. With 3 bases clipped from V and 2 bases from J, the junction kept 10 bases outside the gene matches. The CDR3 totals 17 residues. CDR1 and CDR2 from the germline V gene are SGHDN and FVKESK. CDR3 DNA sequence: TGTGCCAGCAGCCACCGGACTAGCCGCTCCCACACAGATACGCAGTATTTT. Its translation is CASSHRTSRSHTDTQYF.

The genes are TRBV18 and TRBJ2-5; D gene unclear. The germline V gene encodes CDR1 KGHSH and CDR2 LQKENI. V gave up 3 bases and J gave up 1 base, with 9 bases separating them. This CDR3 has 14 residues. Here the CDR3 DNA reads TGTGCCAGCTCACCTAGTTACACCCAAGAGACCCAGTACTTC. It translates to CASSPSYTQETQYF.

The gene calls are TRBV5-1 and TRBJ1-1; D is unclear. The length of the CDR3 is 15 residues. Per the germline V gene, CDR1 is SGHRS and CDR2 is YFSETQ. V lost 4 bases and J lost 4, with 17 bases in between. CDR3 DNA: TGCGCCAGCAGCCCGCAGACATCTCTGGGCACTGAAGCTTTCTTT. Amino acids: CASSPQTSLGTEAFF.

The chain is built from TRBV14 and TRBJ1-2; possibly TRBD1 for D (5 bases). Between the trimmed V and J ends, which lost 1 base and 2 bases, there was a span of 14 bases. CDR1 SGHDN and CDR2 FVKESK come from the germline V gene. This CDR3 spans 16 amino acids. This chain's CDR3 is CASSQVNRGQNYGYTF. In DNA form, the CDR3 reads TGTGCCAGCAGCCAAGTTAATCGGGGCCAAAACTATGGCTACACCTTC.

J is TRBJ2-3 and V is TRBV7-2; D not certain. Germline V gene data show CDR1 as SGHTA and CDR2 as FQGNSA. Trimming pared 5 bases from V and 5 bases from J, leaving 8 bases between. This CDR3 is built from 12 residues. CDR3 amino acids: CASSSVLDTQYF. DNA of the CDR3: TGTGCCAGCAGCAGCGTTCTAGATACGCAGTATTTT.

The chain is built from TRBV5-1 and TRBJ2-3; D is uncertain. CDR3 length equals 15 residues. Per the germline V gene, CDR1 is SGHRS and CDR2 is YFSETQ. Trimming shortened V by 0 bases and J by 3 bases, and 11 bases separated the two germline ends. In DNA form, the CDR3 reads TGCGCCAGCAGCTTGGGGTGGACCCCGACAGATACGCAGTATTTT. Amino acid sequence: CASSLGWTPTDTQYF.

This clone appeared a single time. Other DNA sequences from this sample encode an identical CDR3 as well. In DNA, the CDR3 is TGTGCCTGGAGTGTACTTAGGAACACTGAAGCTTTCTTT. As protein: CAWSVLRNTEAFF. The chain uses TRBV30 and TRBJ1-1; unclear D gene. V lost 0 bases and J 1 base, leaving 6 bases between the germline ends. CDR3 length: 13 residues. CDR1 and CDR2 from the germline V gene are GTSNPN and SVGIG (reference sequence).

This chain uses TRBV27 with TRBJ2-1; TRBD2 matches 14 bases. The CDR3 has 18 residues. Germline V gives CDR1 MNHEY, CDR2 SMNVEV (reference sequence). With V trimmed by 6 bases and J by 2 bases, 9 bases remained unmatched. The CDR3 loop reads CASSLGTSGSVTYNEQFF. The CDR3 nucleotides are TGTGCCAGCAGCCTGGGGACTAGCGGGAGTGTGACCTACAATGAGCAGTTCTTC.

The chain is built from TRBV18 and TRBJ2-7, with TRBD1 matching 9 bases. There are 15 residues in the CDR3. CDR1 and CDR2 (germline): KGHSH, LQKENI. Trimming took 3 bases from V and 4 from J; bases not matched to a gene: 7. The CDR3: CASSPGTGTLYEQYF. The CDR3 DNA is TGTGCCAGCTCACCCGGGACAGGGACTTTGTACGAGCAGTACTTC.